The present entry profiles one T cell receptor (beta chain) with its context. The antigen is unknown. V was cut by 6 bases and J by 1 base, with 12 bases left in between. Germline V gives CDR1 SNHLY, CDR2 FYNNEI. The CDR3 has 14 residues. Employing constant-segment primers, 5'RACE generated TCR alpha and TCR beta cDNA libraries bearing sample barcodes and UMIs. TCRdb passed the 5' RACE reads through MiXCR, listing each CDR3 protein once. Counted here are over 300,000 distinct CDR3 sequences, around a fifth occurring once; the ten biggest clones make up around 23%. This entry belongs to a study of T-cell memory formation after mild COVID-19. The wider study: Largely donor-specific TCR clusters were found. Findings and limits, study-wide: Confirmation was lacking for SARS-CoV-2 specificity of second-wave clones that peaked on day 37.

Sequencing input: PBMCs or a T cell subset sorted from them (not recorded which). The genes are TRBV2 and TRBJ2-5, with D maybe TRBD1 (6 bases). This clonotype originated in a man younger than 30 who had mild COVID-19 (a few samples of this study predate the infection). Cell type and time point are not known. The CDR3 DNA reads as TGTGCCAGCAGGGCTAGGACAGTCCAAGAGACCCAGTACTTC. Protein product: CASRARTVQETQYF. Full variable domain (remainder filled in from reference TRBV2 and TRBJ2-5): EPEVTQTPSHQVTQMGQEVILRCVPISNHLYFYWYRQILGQKVEFLVSFYNNEISEKSEIFDDQFSVERPDGSNFTLKIRSTKLEDSAMYFCASRARTVQETQYFGPGTRLLVL.